The present TCR beta chain was sequenced within a study of shared clonotypes between healthy human individuals. This clone was observed many times. At one end, the junction sequence differs from germline, possibly due to a read error. Unsorted material relied on 85 million to 95 million PBMCs as the source of genomic DNA. A deep-level run was used for the assay. Each subset's genomic DNA was split evenly across several immunoSEQ plates. Sequenced by immunoSEQ multiplex PCR; TCRdb stores in-frame clones only, minus some. The sample holds more than 450,000 clones, approximately 79% seen once. Sequencing input: PBMCs. The TCR sequence derives from a woman between 35 and 50 years old in good health. Some clones in this sample may be carry-over from other donors' samples.

The CDR3 coding sequence is TGTGCCAGCAGTGATGCCGGGCTGGATGGGGGGTCATTC. Amino acid sequence: CASSDAGLDGGSF. This rearrangement joins TRBV6-1 to TRBJ2-7; D may be TRBD2 (6 bases). CDR3 length equals 13 residues. Germline CDR1 and CDR2: MNHNS and SASEGT.